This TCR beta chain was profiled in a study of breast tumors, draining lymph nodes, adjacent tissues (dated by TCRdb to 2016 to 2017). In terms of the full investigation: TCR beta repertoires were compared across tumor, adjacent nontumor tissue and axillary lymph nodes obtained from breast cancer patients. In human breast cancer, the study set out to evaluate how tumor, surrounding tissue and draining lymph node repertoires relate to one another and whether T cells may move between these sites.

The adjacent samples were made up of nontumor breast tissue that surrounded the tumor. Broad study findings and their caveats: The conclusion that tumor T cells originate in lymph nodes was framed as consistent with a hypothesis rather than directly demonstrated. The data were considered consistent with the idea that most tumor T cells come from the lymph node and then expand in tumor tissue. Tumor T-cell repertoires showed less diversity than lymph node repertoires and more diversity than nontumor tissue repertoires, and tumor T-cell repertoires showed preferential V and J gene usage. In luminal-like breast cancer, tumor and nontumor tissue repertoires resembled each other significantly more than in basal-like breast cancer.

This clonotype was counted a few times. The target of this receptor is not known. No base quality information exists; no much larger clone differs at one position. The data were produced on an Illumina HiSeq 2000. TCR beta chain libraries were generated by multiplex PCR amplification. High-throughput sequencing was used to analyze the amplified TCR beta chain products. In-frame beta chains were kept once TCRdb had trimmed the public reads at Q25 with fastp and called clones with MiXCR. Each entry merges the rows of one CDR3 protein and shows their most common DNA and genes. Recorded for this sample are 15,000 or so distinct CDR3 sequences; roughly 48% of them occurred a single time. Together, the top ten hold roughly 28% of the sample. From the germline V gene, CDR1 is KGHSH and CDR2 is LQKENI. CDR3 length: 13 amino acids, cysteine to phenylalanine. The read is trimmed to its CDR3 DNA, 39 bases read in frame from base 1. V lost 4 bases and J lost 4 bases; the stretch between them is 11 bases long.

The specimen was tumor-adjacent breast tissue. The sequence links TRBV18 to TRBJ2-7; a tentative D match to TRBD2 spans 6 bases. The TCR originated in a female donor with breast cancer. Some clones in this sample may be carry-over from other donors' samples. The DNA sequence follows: TGTGCCAGCTCACGACCCGGAGGGTACGAGCAGTACTTC. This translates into CASSRPGGYEQYF.